The rows below give T cell receptor beta chains drawn from one sample of a study of human T cells and chemical hapten exposure. MiXCR was run by TCRdb on the RACE reads, yielding one entry per CDR3 protein. The table lists approximately 400,000 distinct CDR3 sequences, roughly 5% of them singletons, with under 2.5% in the top ten. The sequencing used whole blood, collected in connection with sensitization to the hapten diphenylcyclopropenone (DPC). Receptors were obtained from a woman aged 45-65 years with alopecia areata. Some clones in this sample may be carry-over from other donors' samples. Both conserved end residues are part of each CDR3. Fields, in order: J gene, V gene, CDR3 protein.

>TRBJ1-1|TRBV29-1
CSVVVGTGAAEAFF
>TRBJ1-1|TRBV6-1
CASRRCTEAFF
>TRBJ2-4|TRBV3-1
CASSQDGLAGAKNIQYF
>TRBJ1-1|TRBV5-1
CASSPSPGQGNTEAFF
>TRBJ2-4|TRBV10-3
CAFRRLAKNIQYF
>TRBJ2-1|TRBV7-2
CASSLDGRNNEQFF
>TRBJ2-3|TRBV4-1
CASSQKQGDTQYF
>TRBJ1-1|TRBV20-1
CSANVVLNTEAFF
>TRBJ1-3|TRBV12-3/TRBV12-4
CASSFTNSGNTIYF
>TRBJ1-2|TRBV20-1
CSARVHGDGYTF
>TRBJ1-1|TRBV28
CASSERLFIAFF
>TRBJ2-3|TRBV7-2
CASLRKVGGGGGTDTQYF
>TRBJ1-5|TRBV20-1
CSAKSDSNQPQHF
>TRBJ2-5|TRBV27
CASSYVEDGQETQYF
>TRBJ2-3|TRBV6-5
CASSFTPEYLRTDTQYF
>TRBJ2-7|TRBV20-1
CSACRDRSYEQYF
>TRBJ1-1|TRBV28
CASSLVEGAGRPEAFF
>TRBJ2-7|TRBV6-5
CASSYYSGTSGGRSYEQYF
>TRBJ2-7|TRBV7-2
CASSLGDVSLQYF
>TRBJ1-1|TRBV5-1
CASRETGVVKTEAFF
>TRBJ2-7|TRBV6-5
CASCTGQGAYEQYF
>TRBJ2-5|TRBV7-2
CASSRTPQETQYF
>TRBJ1-5|TRBV12-3/TRBV12-4
CASSSVKQPQHF
>TRBJ2-1|TRBV19
CASSWGTGNEQFF
>TRBJ2-3|TRBV10-2
CASTNQRDPTDTQYF
>TRBJ1-1|TRBV4-3
CASSQGESLVASTEAFF
>TRBJ1-1|TRBV12-3/TRBV12-4
CASSLKGGTEAFF
>TRBJ2-1|TRBV3-1
CASSQDGLAGVHNEQFF
>TRBJ1-1|TRBV20-1
CSAVGQPNTEAFF
>TRBJ1-1|TRBV5-1
CASSSGLGTVNTEAFF
>TRBJ1-5|TRBV7-9
CASSPLPGVGQPQHF
>TRBJ2-1|TRBV7-2
CASSLSGDYGRGEQFF
>TRBJ2-1|TRBV29-1
CSVVDSSYNEQFF
>TRBJ2-3|TRBV29-1
CSVGGVHRKADTQYF
>TRBJ1-1|TRBV20-1
CSATGAGAFF
>TRBJ2-7|TRBV7-2
CASSLGTDSSYEQYF
>TRBJ1-6|TRBV5-5
CASSLEGARNSPLHF
>TRBJ2-7|TRBV3-1
CASSHEGGEQYF
>TRBJ1-1|TRBV5-1
CASSLGEAFF
>TRBJ1-5|TRBV6-2/TRBV6-3
CASTVGGKPQHF
>TRBJ2-3|TRBV24-1
CATSDPRLAGGLTDTQYF
>TRBJ1-5|TRBV7-2
CASSPQGAQGEPQHF
>TRBJ2-2|TRBV10-2
CASSGRWTGELFF
>TRBJ1-1|TRBV30
CAWSLSGNTEAFF
>TRBJ2-5|TRBV20-1
CSARDIPIGETQYF
>TRBJ1-2|TRBV24-1
CATSLFRGQGYTF
>TRBJ2-2|TRBV20-1
CSASRTGLPGELFF
>TRBJ1-4|TRBV6-5
CARGPNEKLFF
>TRBJ1-2|TRBV4-3
CASSQLHQGVGGYGYTF
>TRBJ1-1|TRBV28
CASSPHTEAFF